Following are 6 T cell receptor beta chains from one sample sequenced in a study of tumor-infiltrating T cells and Merkel cell polyomavirus. Study background: The T cells studied were KLL-specific CD8+ cells against Merkel polyomavirus.

Robust Merkel cell polyomavirus Large T antigen positivity by immunohistochemistry was seen in all patients' tumors. Method: immunoSEQ multiplex PCR; TCRdb's copy keeps in-frame clones and lacks some. The sample comprises under 30,000 clones, 70% to 90% of which are singletons, and less than 3% rests with the top ten. Sequencing was performed on lymph node tissue. These receptors all stem from a middle-aged man with Merkel cell carcinoma.

The chain employs TRBV2 and TRBJ1-1, with D possibly being TRBD1 (6 bases). Germline CDR1 SNHLY, CDR2 FYNNEI. The CDR3 contains 14 residues. Trimming stripped 4 bases from V and 0 bases from J, with 9 bases between. CDR3 DNA: TGTGCCAGCAGTGCCCAGGGGATGAACACTGAAGCTTTCTTT. This sequence encodes CASSAQGMNTEAFF.

This clone was recorded only once. CDR3 nucleotides: TGTGCCAGCAGCTTTCCAGGGGGACGAGAAGCTTTCTTT. This encodes CASSFPGGREAFF. V is TRBV7-2 and J is TRBJ1-1, with 7 bases lining up with TRBD1. The V and J ends lost 3 bases and 8 bases, in that order; junction bases with no gene match: 6. The germline gives CDR1 SGHTA, CDR2 FQGNSA. The CDR3 is made up of 13 amino acids.

The J gene is TRBJ2-2, the V gene TRBV7-3; TRBD2 is a possible D gene (6 bases). V was shortened by 5 bases and J by 6 bases, with 19 bases between the two germline ends. CDR3 length equals 16 residues. CDR1 and CDR2 from the germline V gene are SGHTA and FQGTGA. The CDR3 here is CASSKAGGRGPGELFF. DNA for the CDR3: TGTGCCAGCAGCAAGGCCGGGGGTAGGGGCCCCGGGGAGCTGTTTTTT.

The chain uses TRBV9 and TRBJ2-3; 9 nucleotides match TRBD1. J gave up 11 bases and V 0 bases, and 10 bases lay outside the gene matches. Germline values: CDR1 SGDLS, CDR2 YYNGEE. The CDR3 loop spans 15 amino acids. The CDR3 DNA is TGTGCCAGCAGCGTAGGGGACAGGGCGGGAGAAGGGCAGTATTTT. It is translated as CASSVGDRAGEGQYF.

The chain links TRBV9 to TRBJ1-5; 9 positions match TRBD1. Unmatched junction bases numbered 5, after V lost 3 bases and J lost 1 base. CDR1 SGDLS and CDR2 YYNGEE come from the germline V gene. CDR3 length: 16 residues. The CDR3 loop is CASSAGTGSSNQPQHF. CDR3 in DNA: TGTGCCAGCAGCGCCGGGACAGGGTCGAGCAATCAGCCCCAGCATTTT.

The rearrangement uses TRBV9 and TRBJ1-1; no clear D. V was clipped by 0 bases and J by 6 bases, with 6 bases between them. The CDR3 has 12 amino acids. The germline V gene has CDR1 SGDLS and CDR2 YYNGEE. The DNA for the CDR3 is TGTGCCAGCAGCGTAGCTGGAGCTGAAGCTTTCTTT. Protein sequence: CASSVAGAEAFF.